This entry describes one T cell receptor beta chain. The source of the sample is a study of T cell responses to AZD1222 COVID-19 vaccine. Assay used: immunoSEQ multiplex PCR; TCRdb lists only in-frame clones, some missing. In the table there are tens of thousands of clones, about 89% of which are singletons. V lost 6 bases and J lost 9; bases outside the gene matches: 13. The CDR3 has 15 residues. Germline V gives CDR1 SGHAT, CDR2 FQNNGV. Material: peripheral blood, obtained 28 days after the second AZD1222 dose. The chain recombines TRBV11-2 with TRBJ2-7; TRBD2 matches at 11 bases. This clonotype was sampled from an adult who received the AZD1222 COVID-19 vaccine. The DNA of the CDR3 is TGTGCCAGCAGTTTCAATAGCGGGAGGGTGCAGGGGCAGTACTTC. It translates to CASSFNSGRVQGQYF. The full variable domain, with the rest looked up from reference TRBV11-2 and TRBJ2-7, is EAGVAQSPRYKIIEKRQSVAFWCNPISGHATLYWYQQILGQGPKLLIQFQNNGVVDDSQLPKDRFSAERLKGVDSTLKIQPAKLEDSAVYLCASSFNSGRVQGQYFGPGTRLTVT.